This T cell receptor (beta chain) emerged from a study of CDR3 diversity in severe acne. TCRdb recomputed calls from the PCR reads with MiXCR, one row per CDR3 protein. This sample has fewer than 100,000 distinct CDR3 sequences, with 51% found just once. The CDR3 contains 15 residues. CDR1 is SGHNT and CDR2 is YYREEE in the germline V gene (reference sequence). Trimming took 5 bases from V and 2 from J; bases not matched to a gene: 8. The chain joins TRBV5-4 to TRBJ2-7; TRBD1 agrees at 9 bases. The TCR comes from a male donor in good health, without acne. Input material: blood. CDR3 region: CASSPTGTGTYEQYF. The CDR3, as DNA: TGTGCCAGCAGTCCGACCGGGACAGGGACCTACGAGCAGTACTTC.